This entry lists 28 T cell receptor beta chains sequenced from one sample in a study of blood T cell repertoires in COVID-19. This table comes from immunoSEQ multiplex PCR, and its TCRdb copy is limited to in-frame clones, with some not included. The sample shows 200,000 to 250,000 clones, 84% of them seen only once. The sequenced sample consisted of peripheral blood. The receptors here all came from a woman aged 50 to 65 with active or convalescent COVID-19.

The chain combines TRBV3-1 (or the pseudogene TRBV3-2) with TRBJ1-2, with D uncertain. Deletions cut 5 bases from V and 4 bases from J, with 20 bases between. The CDR3 has 16 residues. Looked up from germline, CDR1 is LGHDT and CDR2 is YNNKEL (reference sequence). In DNA, the CDR3 is TGTGCCAGCAGCTCACCCGACACACTTTTTTCCTATGGCTACACCTTC. It specifies CASSSPDTLFSYGYTF.

The V call is TRBV6-6, the J call TRBJ1-4; 7 bases fit TRBD1. The CDR3 contains 13 residues. After removal of 2 bases from V and 7 bases from J, the junction contained 1 base not matched to a gene. Germline V gives CDR1 MNHNY, CDR2 SVGAGI (reference sequence). This CDR3 reads CASSYRGLEKLFF. Written as DNA, the CDR3 is TGTGCCAGCAGTTACAGGGGGCTTGAAAAACTGTTTTTT.

This chain joins TRBV5-4 and TRBJ1-1; 7 bases are a match to TRBD1. CDR1 is SGHNT, CDR2 YYREEE, per germline (reference sequence). V gave up 0 bases and J gave up 11 bases; unmatched junction bases: 4. This CDR3 region has 12 residues. The CDR3 region is CASSLAQGDAFF. The CDR3 DNA reads TGTGCCAGCAGCTTGGCCCAGGGGGATGCTTTCTTT. Variable domain in full (rest from reference TRBV5-4 and TRBJ1-1): ETGVTQSPTHLIKTRGQQVTLRCSSQSGHNTVSWYQQALGQGPQFIFQYYREEENGRGNFPPRFSGLQFPNYSSELNVNALELDDSALYLCASSLAQGDAFFGQGTRLTVV.

The J gene is TRBJ1-3, the V gene TRBV5-4, with 9 nucleotides matching TRBD1. Germline V lookup: CDR1 SGHNT, CDR2 YYREEE (reference sequence). Trimming took 6 bases from V and 3 from J; bases not matched to a gene: 10. CDR3 length equals 16 residues. This CDR3 is CASTTGTGRDGNTIYF. DNA for the CDR3: TGTGCCAGCACCACCGGGACAGGGAGGGATGGAAACACCATATATTTT. Combining the CDR3 with reference TRBV5-4 and TRBJ1-3 gives the whole variable domain ETGVTQSPTHLIKTRGQQVTLRCSSQSGHNTVSWYQQALGQGPQFIFQYYREEENGRGNFPPRFSGLQFPNYSSELNVNALELDDSALYLCASTTGTGRDGNTIYFGEGSWLTVV.

V is TRBV7-8 and J is TRBJ2-3, with 7 bases lining up with TRBD2. This CDR3 contains 15 residues. Germline V gene sequence: CDR1 SGHVS, CDR2 FQNEAQ. Germline trimming cut 6 bases from V and 0 bases from J; bases unmatched to any gene: 6. For the CDR3, the DNA is TGTGCCAGCAGTTCGAGCGGGGCTAGCACAGATACGCAGTATTTT. This encodes CASSSSGASTDTQYF. The complete variable domain, with remaining parts taken from reference TRBV7-8 and TRBJ2-3, reads GAGVSQSPRYKVAKRGQDVALRCDPISGHVSLFWYQQALGQGPEFLTYFQNEAQLDKSGLPSDRFFAERPEGSVSTLKIQRTQQEDSAVYLCASSSSGASTDTQYFGPGTRLTVL.

J is TRBJ2-1 and V is TRBV3-1 (or the pseudogene TRBV3-2); possible D gene TRBD2, 5 bases. The V end was cut by 5 bases, the J end by 8 bases, with 16 bases between. CDR3 length: 14 amino acids. Per the germline V gene, CDR1 is LGHDT and CDR2 is YNNKEL (reference sequence). The CDR3 spells CASSSRSTEDEQFF. CDR3 nucleotides: TGTGCCAGCAGCTCTAGGTCTACGGAGGATGAGCAGTTCTTC.

The chain joins TRBV5-4 to TRBJ1-5; possibly TRBD1 for D (6 bases). The CDR3 is 13 residues long. V lost 0 bases and J lost 7, with 8 bases in between. Germline lookup yields CDR1 SGHNT and CDR2 YYREEE (reference sequence). In nucleotides, the CDR3 is TGTGCCAGCAGCTTGGACAGGGACCAGCCCCAGCATTTT. It encodes CASSLDRDQPQHF.

The genes are TRBV5-6 and TRBJ1-2; 7 bases agree with TRBD1. The trim removed 5 bases at V and 7 bases at J, leaving 8 bases unmatched. The CDR3 consists of 13 residues. Germline V gives CDR1 SGHDT, CDR2 YYEEEE. CDR3 nucleotide sequence: TGTGCCAGCAGGACGGACAGGTACCGTGGCTACACCTTC. Translated: CASRTDRYRGYTF. Supplemented by reference TRBV5-6 and TRBJ1-2, the full variable domain reads DAGVTQSPTHLIKTRGQQVTLRCSPKSGHDTVSWYQQALGQGPQFIFQYYEEEERQRGNFPDRFSGHQFPNYSSELNVNALLLGDSALYLCASRTDRYRGYTFGSGTRLTVV.

Comment on this clone: This CDR3 is also generated by other DNA sequences in the sample. V is TRBV2 and J is TRBJ1-3; tentative D call: TRBD1 (5 bases). The CDR3 is 14 residues long. Germline CDR1 reads SNHLY; CDR2 reads FYNNEI. Deletions cut 7 bases from V and 3 bases from J, with 13 bases between. The CDR3 reads CASTAQGSGNTIYF. The CDR3 DNA follows: TGTGCCAGCACCGCTCAGGGAAGTGGAAACACCATATATTTT. The entire variable domain, with the rest obtained from reference TRBV2 and TRBJ1-3, is as follows: EPEVTQTPSHQVTQMGQEVILRCVPISNHLYFYWYRQILGQKVEFLVSFYNNEISEKSEIFDDQFSVERPDGSNFTLKIRSTKLEDSAMYFCASTAQGSGNTIYFGEGSWLTVV.

The chain has TRBV4-1 and TRBJ1-1; a weak D match, TRBD1 (6 bases). Trimming left V 7 bases short and J 2 bases short, with 23 bases between. Germline CDR1 MGHRA, CDR2 YSYEKL. The CDR3 sequence is 17 residues long. The CDR3 region has the DNA TGCGCCAGCACAAAAGGGGGGGGTTATAACTCAAACACTGAAGCTTTCTTT. Its translation: CASTKGGGYNSNTEAFF.

The V call is TRBV27, the J call TRBJ1-1; no reliable D call. Germline V gene data show CDR1 as MNHEY and CDR2 as SMNVEV (reference sequence). This CDR3 has 13 amino acids. V was pared by 5 bases and J by 1 base, with 8 bases between. The CDR3 DNA is TGTGCCAGCAGTACGACACAGAACACTGAAGCTTTCTTT. Translating it yields CASSTTQNTEAFF.

This clone appeared a single time. This chain uses TRBV6-5 with TRBJ2-7; 10 nucleotides agree with TRBD1. V lost 5 bases and J lost 0; bases outside the gene matches: 4. There are 15 residues in the CDR3. CDR1 and CDR2 (germline): MNHEY, SVGAGI. CDR3 DNA: TGTGCCAGCAGTCTGGGACAGGGGAGCTCCTACGAGCAGTACGTC. Its protein product is CASSLGQGSSYEQYV.

The J gene is TRBJ2-5, the V gene TRBV9, with TRBD1 matching over 7 bases. V lost 4 bases and J lost 2; bases outside the gene matches: 8. CDR1 and CDR2 (germline): SGDLS, YYNGEE. CDR3 length: 15 residues. This CDR3 reads CASSPSGRGQETQYF. For the CDR3, the DNA is TGTGCCAGCAGCCCCAGCGGCAGGGGGCAAGAGACCCAGTACTTC.

The sample holds one count of this clone. The chain has TRBV9 and TRBJ1-4, with unresolved D. Between the trimmed V and J ends, which lost 1 base and 6 bases, there was a span of 10 bases. This CDR3 has 14 amino acids. The germline CDR1 and CDR2 sequences are SGDLS and YYNGEE. This CDR3 is CASSVRPGDEKLFF. CDR3 coding DNA: TGTGCCAGCAGCGTACGGCCGGGAGATGAAAAACTGTTTTTT.

With respect to this clone: The same CDR3 also results from other DNA sequences found in this sample. The V gene is TRBV28, the J gene TRBJ1-5; D unclear. The CDR3 loop spans 12 amino acids. The germline gives CDR1 MDHEN, CDR2 SYDVKM. V dropped 3 bases and J dropped 4 bases, with 4 bases sitting between them. The CDR3 coding sequence is TGTGCCAGCAGTTTCCTGAATCAGCCCCAGCATTTT. Translating it yields CASSFLNQPQHF.

The V and J genes are TRBV28 and TRBJ2-5, with TRBD2 matching 7 bases. Germline V gene data show CDR1 as MDHEN and CDR2 as SYDVKM. CDR3 length: 18 residues. V was pared by 3 bases and J by 4 bases, with 17 bases of the junction left unmatched. The CDR3 protein is CASSFGRGRQGRGETQYF. The DNA of the CDR3 is TGTGCCAGCAGTTTCGGACGGGGTCGCCAAGGGAGGGGAGAGACCCAGTACTTC.

This clone was detected ten times or more. The chain links TRBV6-5 to TRBJ2-7, with D perhaps TRBD2 (5 bases). CDR3 size: 13 residues. Germline loops: CDR1 MNHEY, CDR2 SVGAGI. V lost 5 bases, J lost 6 bases, and 14 bases lay in between. The CDR3 spells CASSPTVGVEQYF. The CDR3 DNA is TGTGCCAGCAGTCCCACGGTCGGGGTCGAGCAGTACTTC.

V and J are TRBV6-5 and TRBJ2-7, with D possibly matching TRBD1 (5 bases). V lost 2 bases, J lost 5 bases, and 7 bases lay in between. The CDR3 is 12 amino acids. Germline V gives CDR1 MNHEY, CDR2 SVGAGI. CDR3: CASSYQGHEQYF. DNA of the CDR3: TGTGCCAGCAGTTACCAGGGTCACGAGCAGTACTTC.

V is TRBV27 and J is TRBJ2-7; D possibly corresponds to TRBD2 (5 bases). The germline V gene has CDR1 MNHEY and CDR2 SMNVEV (reference sequence). The V end lost 8 bases, the J end lost 3 bases, and 14 bases lay between the germline ends. This CDR3 contains 13 residues. This CDR3 is CASSPSRFYEQYF. The CDR3 nucleotides read TGTGCCAGCTCCCCTAGCAGGTTCTACGAGCAGTACTTC.

The chain is built from TRBV3-1 (or the pseudogene TRBV3-2) and TRBJ2-5; perhaps TRBD2 as D (5 bases). The germline V gene encodes CDR1 LGHDT and CDR2 YNNKEL (reference sequence). The CDR3 sequence is 14 residues long. The germline V and J ends were trimmed by 6 bases and 5 bases, with 16 bases remaining between them. CDR3 sequence: CASRPSAGSETQYF. CDR3 in DNA: TGTGCCAGCAGACCCTCGGCGGGCTCGGAGACCCAGTACTTC.

This chain connects TRBV19 to TRBJ2-2, with a possible D match to TRBD2 (6 bases). The V end was cut by 8 bases, the J end by 2 bases, with 12 bases between. The CDR3 runs 14 residues. CDR1 is LNHDA, CDR2 SQIVND, per germline (reference sequence). CDR3 protein: CASSGRSNTGELFF. The CDR3 DNA reads as TGTGCCAGTTCGGGGAGGTCTAACACCGGGGAGCTGTTTTTT.

This clone was found a few times. The J gene is TRBJ1-2, the V gene TRBV6-2 or TRBV6-3; the D gene is possibly TRBD1 (5 bases). CDR1 and CDR2 (germline): MNHEY, SVGEGT. V dropped 6 bases and J dropped 5 bases, with 25 bases sitting between them. CDR3 length: 17 amino acids. In DNA form, the CDR3 reads TGTGCCAGCAGCCCTAAAGCCGAGACAGTTCATATGTATGGCTACACCTTC. It is translated as CASSPKAETVHMYGYTF.

Here the CDR3 DNA reads TGCGCCAGCAGCTTGGCTTTACTGACAGGAGTAGCCTACGAGCAGTACTTC. Translation gives CASSLALLTGVAYEQYF. The chain carries TRBV5-1 and TRBJ2-7; possible D gene TRBD1, 6 bases. The CDR3 has 17 amino acids. The V gene lost 0 bases and the J gene lost 2 bases, with 18 bases spanning the gap. From germline, CDR1 is SGHRS and CDR2 YFSETQ.

V and J are TRBV27 and TRBJ1-1; possibly TRBD1 for D (6 bases). V shed 5 bases and J shed 7 bases, with 23 bases lying between them. This CDR3 is built from 16 residues. Per the germline V gene, CDR1 is MNHEY and CDR2 is SMNVEV (reference sequence). CDR3 loop: CASSPQGHLKTDEAFF. In nucleotides, the CDR3 is TGTGCCAGCAGTCCACAGGGACACTTAAAGACCGATGAAGCTTTCTTT.

The rearrangement links TRBV5-4 to TRBJ2-7; TRBD2 matches at 16 bases. V shed 2 bases and J 9 bases; nucleotides not matched to a gene: 8. The length of the CDR3 is 16 residues. In germline, CDR1 is SGHNT, CDR2 YYREEE (reference sequence). The CDR3, as DNA: TGTGCCAGCAGCTTTTCCGGGACTAGCGGGAGGGCCCGGCAGTACTTC. Translation: CASSFSGTSGRARQYF.

The chain employs TRBV5-1 and TRBJ1-2; 7 nucleotides line up with TRBD1. CDR1 and CDR2 from the germline V gene are SGHRS and YFSETQ. Unmatched junction bases numbered 8, after V lost 1 base and J lost 8 bases. CDR3 length equals 14 residues. The CDR3 loop is CASSLLQGTKGYTF. The DNA of the CDR3 is TGCGCCAGCAGCTTGTTACAGGGGACAAAGGGCTACACCTTC. The entire variable domain, with the rest obtained from reference TRBV5-1 and TRBJ1-2, is as follows: KAGVTQTPRYLIKTRGQQVTLSCSPISGHRSVSWYQQTPGQGLQFLFEYFSETQRNKGNFPGRFSGRQFSNSRSEMNVSTLELGDSALYLCASSLLQGTKGYTFGSGTRLTVV.

The chain is built from TRBV5-1 and TRBJ1-2; D is possibly TRBD1 (5 bases). Per germline, CDR1 SGHRS and CDR2 YFSETQ. The CDR3 is 17 residues long. Trimming left V 0 bases short and J 6 bases short, with 21 bases between. CDR3 in DNA: TGCGCCAGCAGCTTGGTATTAGGCGGGGGGAACAAGGATGGCTACACCTTC. Encoded protein: CASSLVLGGGNKDGYTF.

V and J are TRBV24-1 and TRBJ2-2, with 8 bases aligning to TRBD1. The V gene end was trimmed by 7 bases and the J gene end by 6 bases; junction bases not matched to a gene: 6. CDR1 and CDR2 (germline): KGHDR, SFDVKD. This CDR3 contains 14 residues. Here the CDR3 reads CATRGTGHAGELFF. The CDR3 nucleotides are TGTGCCACCAGGGGGACAGGACACGCCGGGGAGCTGTTTTTT.